This TCR beta chain was sequenced in a study of blood T cell repertoires in COVID-19 (dated by TCRdb to about 2020). A note on the overall study: Collaborator samples came from the United States, Italy and Spain and covered acute and convalescent phases of COVID-19. The prospective study material was composed of cDNA or gDNA derived from T cells, B-cell-depleted T cells, or PBMCs. Deeply sampled blood TCRbeta repertoires from subjects exposed to, actively infected with, or recovered from COVID-19 were included in the dataset. A freely available public database, intended as a resource for researchers studying the immune response to SARS-CoV-2, is where the repertoires were released. Samples were obtained from the ongoing ImmuneRACE study (first 160 participants) and from 950 to 1,500 subjects provided by 6 global collaborators. Nearly every sample came with metadata listing a de-identified subject ID, COVID-19 status, age in years and sex. Where available, HLA class I and class II types were taken from metadata supplied by the sample provider and were not determined by assay-based typing. What the study reported, not specific to this receptor: The amount of clinical and demographic metadata varied by source and participant and was provided uncurated.

Each collaborating institution followed its own protocols to collect whole blood in K2EDTA tubes. For TCRbeta analysis, collaborators shipped samples as frozen whole blood, isolated PBMCs, or DNA extracted from either of those sample types. The germline V gene encodes CDR1 SNHLY and CDR2 FYNNEI. From the cysteine through the phenylalanine, the CDR3 covers 13 amino acids. The entry retains the CDR3 DNA only, 39 bases that are in frame from base 1. Trimmed from V: 5 bases; trimmed from J: 6 bases; junction bases lacking a gene match: 1. About this clone: What this receptor recognizes is not known. No per-base quality is available; no much larger clone lies one base away.

TCRbeta CDR3 regions were amplified from genomic DNA by means of the immunoSEQ Assay, a bias-controlled multiplex PCR. The original methods were these. Within the assay, amplification of reference gene primers was used to estimate how many nucleated cells each sample contained. To quantify the absolute abundance of each unique TCRbeta CDR3 rearrangement, sequence reads were collapsed and filtered. For each sample, productive Simpson clonality was calculated as the square root of Simpson's diversity index over productive rearrangements. Here the immuneACCESS table is served through TCRdb, limited to in-frame sequences with V and J called. Missing clones are a known gap in these copies; in checked studies unresolved V genes cover under half, and the rest lacks a known reason. That table is the source of V, J and clone size, and D and trimming were worked out from the DNA. For this sample the table gives about 180,000 clones, of which approximately 85% were detected only once. The ten largest clonotypes hold 11% of the sample.

This clonotype was sampled from a human donor with active or convalescent COVID-19. The donor label of this sample is uncertain. The chain joins TRBV2 to TRBJ2-2; 9 bases in between match TRBD2. The sample taken for sequencing was peripheral blood. CDR3 sequence: CASSKREAGELFF. The nucleotide sequence is given as TGTGCCAGCAGTAAGCGGGAGGCCGGGGAGCTGTTTTTT.